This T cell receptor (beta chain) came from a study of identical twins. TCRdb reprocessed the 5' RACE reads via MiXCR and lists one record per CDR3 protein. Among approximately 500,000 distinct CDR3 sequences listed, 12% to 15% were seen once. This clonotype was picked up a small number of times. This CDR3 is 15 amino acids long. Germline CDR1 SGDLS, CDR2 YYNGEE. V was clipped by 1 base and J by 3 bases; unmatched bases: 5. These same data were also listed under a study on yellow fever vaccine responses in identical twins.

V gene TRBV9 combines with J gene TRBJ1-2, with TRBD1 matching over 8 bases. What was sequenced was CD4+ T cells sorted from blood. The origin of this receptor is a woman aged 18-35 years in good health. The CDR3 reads CASSVSPGGDYGYTF. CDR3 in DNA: TGTGCCAGCAGCGTAAGCCCAGGGGGCGACTATGGCTACACCTTC.